The text below deals with one T cell receptor (beta chain). The antigen remains unidentified. Naive CD8 populations comprised CD45RO-negative cells positively selected for CCR7, excluding terminally differentiated effector memory CD45RA+ cells. This sample is part of a study of shared clonotypes between healthy human individuals. Study-wide results and limits: Naive subsets tended to show greater estimated richness than memory subsets. A small donor pool kept down the genetic and exposure-history diversity that was represented.

The deep-level immunoSEQ assay was used. Across several immunoSEQ plates, the genomic DNA of each subset was split evenly. Method: immunoSEQ multiplex PCR; TCRdb's copy keeps in-frame clones and lacks some. The repertoire holds 450,000 to 700,000 clones, with roughly 95% as singletons. CDR3 length: 15 amino acids. V was shortened by 2 bases and J by 0 bases, with 8 bases between the two germline ends. Germline V gene sequence: CDR1 LNHDA, CDR2 SQIVND (reference sequence). The sample taken for sequencing was naive CD8+ T cells sorted from blood. The V call is TRBV19, the J call TRBJ1-5; D uncertain. The source of this sequence is a woman aged 25 to 39 in good health. CDR3 sequence (DNA): TGTGCCAGTAGTATATGGGGAAATAGCAATCAGCCCCAGCATTTT. This sequence encodes CASSIWGNSNQPQHF.